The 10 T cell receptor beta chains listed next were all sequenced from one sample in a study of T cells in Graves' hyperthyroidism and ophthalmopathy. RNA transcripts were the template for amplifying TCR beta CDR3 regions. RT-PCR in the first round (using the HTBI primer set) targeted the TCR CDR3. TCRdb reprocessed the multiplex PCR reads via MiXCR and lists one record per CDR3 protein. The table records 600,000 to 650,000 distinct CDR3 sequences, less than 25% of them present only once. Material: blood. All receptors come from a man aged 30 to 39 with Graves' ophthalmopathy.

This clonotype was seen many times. The CDR3: CASSQGDRGARNTEAFF. Here the CDR3 DNA reads TGCGCCAGCAGCCAGGGGGACAGGGGGGCTAGGAACACTGAAGCTTTCTTT. The chain joins TRBV5-1 to TRBJ1-1; 11 bases are shared with TRBD1. The J segment lost 1 base and the V segment lost 4 bases, leaving 9 bases of the junction unmatched. CDR1 is SGHRS, CDR2 YFSETQ, per germline. This CDR3 has 17 residues.

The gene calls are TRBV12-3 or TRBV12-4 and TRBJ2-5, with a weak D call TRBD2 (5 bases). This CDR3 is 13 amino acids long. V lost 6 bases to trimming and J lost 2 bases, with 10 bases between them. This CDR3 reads CASRVGIQETQYF. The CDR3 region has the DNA TGTGCCAGCAGAGTCGGGATACAAGAGACCCAGTACTTC.

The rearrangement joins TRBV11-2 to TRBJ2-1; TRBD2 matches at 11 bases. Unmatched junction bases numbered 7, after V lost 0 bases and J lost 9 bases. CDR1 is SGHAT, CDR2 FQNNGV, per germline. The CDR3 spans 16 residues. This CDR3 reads CASSLDLLAGGPEQFF. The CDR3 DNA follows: TGTGCCAGCAGCTTAGATTTGCTAGCGGGAGGTCCTGAGCAGTTCTTC. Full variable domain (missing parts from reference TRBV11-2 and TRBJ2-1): EAGVAQSPRYKIIEKRQSVAFWCNPISGHATLYWYQQILGQGPKLLIQFQNNGVVDDSQLPKDRFSAERLKGVDSTLKIQPAKLEDSAVYLCASSLDLLAGGPEQFFGPGTRLTVL.

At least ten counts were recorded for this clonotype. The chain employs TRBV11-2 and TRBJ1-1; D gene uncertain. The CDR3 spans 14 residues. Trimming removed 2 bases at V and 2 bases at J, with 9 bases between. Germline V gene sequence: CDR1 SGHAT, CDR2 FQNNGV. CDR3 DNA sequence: TGTGCCAGCAGCTTATACATGAAAAACACTGAAGCTTTCTTT. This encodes CASSLYMKNTEAFF. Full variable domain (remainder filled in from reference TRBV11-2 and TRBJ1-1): EAGVAQSPRYKIIEKRQSVAFWCNPISGHATLYWYQQILGQGPKLLIQFQNNGVVDDSQLPKDRFSAERLKGVDSTLKIQPAKLEDSAVYLCASSLYMKNTEAFFGQGTRLTVV.

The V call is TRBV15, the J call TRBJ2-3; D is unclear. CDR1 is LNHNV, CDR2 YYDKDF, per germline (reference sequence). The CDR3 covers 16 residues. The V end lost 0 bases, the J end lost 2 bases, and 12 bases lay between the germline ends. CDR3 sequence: CATSREKYSSTDTQYF. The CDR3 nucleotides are TGTGCCACCAGCAGAGAAAAGTACAGCTCCACAGATACGCAGTATTTT.

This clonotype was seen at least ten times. CDR3 protein: CASSSYRGDTQYF. The DNA for the CDR3 is TGTGCCAGCAGCTCTTACAGGGGAGATACGCAGTATTTT. This chain links TRBV7-2 with TRBJ2-3; 7 bases align to TRBD1. The CDR3 has 13 amino acids. Germline V CDR1 and CDR2: SGHTA, FQGNSA. V shed 4 bases and J 5 bases; nucleotides not matched to a gene: 3.

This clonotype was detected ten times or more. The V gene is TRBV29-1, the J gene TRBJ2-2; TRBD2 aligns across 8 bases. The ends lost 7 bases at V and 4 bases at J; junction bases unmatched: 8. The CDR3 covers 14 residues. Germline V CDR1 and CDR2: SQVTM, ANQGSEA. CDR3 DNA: TGCAGCGCCCGGGGGGGGGCGAGCACCGGGGAGCTGTTTTTT. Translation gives CSARGGASTGELFF.

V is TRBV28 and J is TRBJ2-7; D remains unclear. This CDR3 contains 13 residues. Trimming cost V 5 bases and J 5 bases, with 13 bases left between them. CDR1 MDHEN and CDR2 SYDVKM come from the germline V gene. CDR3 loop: CASSPENRHEQYF. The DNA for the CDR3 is TGTGCCAGCAGTCCAGAGAATCGCCACGAGCAGTACTTC.

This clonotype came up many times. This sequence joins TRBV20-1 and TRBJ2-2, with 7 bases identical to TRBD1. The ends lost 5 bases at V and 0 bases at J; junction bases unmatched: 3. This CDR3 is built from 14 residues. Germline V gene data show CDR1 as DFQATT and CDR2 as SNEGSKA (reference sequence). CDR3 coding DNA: TGCAGTGCTTTGGGACAGACGAACACCGGGGAGCTGTTTTTT. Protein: CSALGQTNTGELFF.

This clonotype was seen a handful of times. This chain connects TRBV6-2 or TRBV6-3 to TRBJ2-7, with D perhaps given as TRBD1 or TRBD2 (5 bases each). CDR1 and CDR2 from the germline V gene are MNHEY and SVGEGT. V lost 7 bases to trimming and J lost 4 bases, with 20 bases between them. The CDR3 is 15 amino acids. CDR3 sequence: CASTYNPGRQYEQYF. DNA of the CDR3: TGTGCCAGCACCTATAATCCGGGACGGCAATACGAGCAGTACTTC.